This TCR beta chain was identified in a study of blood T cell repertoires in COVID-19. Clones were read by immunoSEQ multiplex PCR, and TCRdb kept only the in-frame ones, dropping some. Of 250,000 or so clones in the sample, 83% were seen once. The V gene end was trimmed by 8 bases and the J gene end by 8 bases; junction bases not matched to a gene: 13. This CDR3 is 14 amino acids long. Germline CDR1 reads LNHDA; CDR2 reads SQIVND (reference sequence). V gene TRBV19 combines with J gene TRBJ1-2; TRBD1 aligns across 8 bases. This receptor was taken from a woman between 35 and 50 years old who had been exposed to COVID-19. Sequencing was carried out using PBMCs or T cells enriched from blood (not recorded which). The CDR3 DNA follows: TGTGCCAGTTCTCTCCTTGACAGGGGTGGCGGCTACACCTTC. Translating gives CASSLLDRGGGYTF.